These T cell receptor beta chains were read from a single sample in a study of circulating CD8 cells and anti-PD-1 response in melanoma. TCRdb analysed the reads with MiXCR anew, one entry per CDR3 protein. The repertoire holds about 720 distinct CDR3 sequences, with around 4.5% as singletons. Source: CD8+ T cells from PBMCs, taken at baseline or after one month of anti-PD-1 therapy (not recorded which). The receptors derive from a human donor with melanoma. CDR3s include the opening cysteine and the closing phenylalanine or tryptophan. D genes are given only for firm matches. Clone size is not always given. Where it is, it says once, few, many or a class for expanded clones.

d_call,clone_size,v_call,j_call,cdr3_aa,cdr3_nt
-,large,TRBV25-1,TRBJ2-2,CASRAAITENTGELFF,TGTGCCAGCAGGGCCGCAATTACAGAGAACACCGGGGAGCTGTTTTTT
TRBD1,large,TRBV3-1,TRBJ2-1,CASSTFPGQVYNEQFF,TGTGCCAGCAGCACCTTCCCGGGACAGGTCTACAATGAGCAGTTCTTC
-,medium-sized,TRBV30,TRBJ1-1,CAWSGGIGTTEAFF,TGTGCCTGGAGTGGGGGGATTGGGACCACTGAAGCTTTCTTT
TRBD2,large,TRBV4-1,TRBJ2-3,CASSQEAGGPGDTQYF,TGCGCCAGCAGCCAAGAGGCGGGGGGGCCAGGCGATACGCAGTATTTT
-,large,TRBV19,TRBJ2-7,CASSIGAGEQYF,TGTGCCAGTAGTATCGGCGCCGGCGAGCAGTACTTC
-,few,TRBV9,TRBJ2-1,CASSVVSRSRNEQFF,TGTGCCAGCAGCGTAGTTAGCAGGTCACGAAATGAGCAGTTCTTC
-,large,TRBV7-3,TRBJ2-3,CASSLVGSTDTQYF,TGTGCCAGCAGCTTGGTTGGGAGCACAGATACGCAGTATTTT
-,medium-sized,TRBV13,TRBJ2-6,CASSLVVSGANVLTF,TGTGCCAGCAGCTTAGTTGTCTCTGGGGCCAACGTCCTGACTTTC
-,medium-sized,TRBV7-2,TRBJ2-1,CASSQPGLPNEQFF,TGTGCCAGCAGCCAACCGGGACTTCCCAATGAGCAGTTCTTC
TRBD1,large,TRBV9,TRBJ1-2,CASSPTGQGALGYTF,TGTGCCAGCAGCCCCACCGGACAGGGGGCGTTGGGCTACACCTTC
-,medium-sized,TRBV24-1,TRBJ1-1,CATSELANTEAFF,TGTGCCACGTCCGAGCTGGCGAACACTGAAGCTTTCTTT
-,large,TRBV18,TRBJ1-2,CASSPGTKSNYGYTF,TGTGCCAGCTCACCCGGGACAAAGTCTAACTATGGCTACACCTTC
-,large,TRBV25-1,TRBJ2-2,CASSDDGGRYTGELFF,TGTGCCAGCAGTGATGACGGGGGCCGATACACCGGGGAGCTGTTTTTT
-,large,TRBV27,TRBJ1-1,CASSSPGYLNTEAFF,TGTGCCAGCAGTTCGCCAGGGTATCTGAACACTGAAGCTTTCTTT
-,medium-sized,TRBV28,TRBJ2-2,CASSFSSVTGELFF,TGTGCCAGCAGTTTCTCTAGCGTCACCGGGGAGCTGTTTTTT
-,-,TRBV20-1,TRBJ2-5,CSARQETQYF,TGCAGTGCTAGACAAGAGACCCAGTACTTC
TRBD2,-,TRBV4-1,TRBJ2-3,CASSQDQRTSYTDTQYF,TGCGCCAGCAGCCAAGATCAACGGACTAGTTACACAGATACGCAGTATTTT
TRBD1,large,TRBV4-1,TRBJ1-1,CASSRPGQLNTEAFF,TGCGCCAGCAGCCGTCCGGGACAGTTGAACACTGAAGCTTTCTTT
-,-,TRBV27,TRBJ2-6,CASSFTSGANVLTF,TGTGCCAGCAGTTTCACTTCTGGGGCCAACGTCCTGACTTTC
TRBD1,large,TRBV19,TRBJ1-5,CASSADRVRPQHF,TGTGCCAGTAGTGCGGACAGGGTGCGGCCCCAGCATTTT
-,medium-sized,TRBV20-1,TRBJ1-1,CSARDGDAEAFF,TGCAGTGCTAGAGATGGAGATGCTGAAGCTTTCTTT
-,large,TRBV9,TRBJ2-3,CASSVGADTQYF,TGTGCCAGCAGCGTAGGGGCAGATACGCAGTATTTT
-,large,TRBV24-1,TRBJ2-1,CATSDLLWGEQFF,TGTGCCACCAGTGATTTGTTATGGGGCGAGCAGTTCTTC
-,medium-sized,TRBV13,TRBJ2-7,CASSLLGSPYEQYF,TGTGCCAGCAGCTTATTAGGGAGCCCCTACGAGCAGTACTTC
-,large,TRBV29-1,TRBJ1-1,CSVGRISMNTEAFF,TGCAGCGTGGGACGGATTTCGATGAACACTGAAGCTTTCTTT
-,large,TRBV24-1,TRBJ1-1,CATRALEGSEAFF,TGTGCCACCAGGGCCCTTGAGGGGTCTGAAGCTTTCTTT
TRBD2,large,TRBV5-5,TRBJ2-1,CASSVSGGLPYNEQFF,TGTGCCAGCAGCGTTAGCGGGGGGCTCCCCTACAATGAGCAGTTCTTC
-,large,TRBV5-4,TRBJ2-3,CASSVRGASTDTQYF,TGTGCCAGCAGTGTTCGGGGGGCGAGCACAGATACGCAGTATTTT
TRBD1,few,TRBV28,TRBJ1-3,CASSLTGNGNTIYF,TGTGCCAGCAGTTTGACAGGGAATGGAAACACCATATATTTT
TRBD2,large,TRBV4-3,TRBJ2-1,CASSQAGSGGLYNEQFF,TGCGCCAGCAGCCAAGCGGGCAGCGGGGGGTTGTACAATGAGCAGTTCTTC
-,large,TRBV20-1,TRBJ2-7,CSARGRRDYEQYF,TGCAGTGCTAGAGGGCGCAGGGATTACGAGCAGTACTTC
-,large,TRBV4-1,TRBJ2-1,CASSQERGSSYNEQFF,TGCGCCAGCAGCCAAGAACGGGGTAGCTCCTACAATGAGCAGTTCTTC
-,medium-sized,TRBV2,TRBJ1-5,CASSRTVNQPQHF,TGTGCCAGCAGCAGGACAGTAAATCAGCCCCAGCATTTT
-,medium-sized,TRBV5-5,TRBJ1-3,CASSLTRASSGNTIYF,TGTGCCAGCAGCTTGACGCGGGCTAGCTCTGGAAACACCATATATTTT
-,medium-sized,TRBV27,TRBJ1-1,CASSPPPGNTEAFF,TGTGCCAGCAGCCCCCCCCCGGGGAACACTGAAGCTTTCTTT
TRBD2,medium-sized,TRBV6-5,TRBJ2-5,CASSAKRLAGGGKTQYF,TGTGCCAGCAGTGCCAAGAGACTAGCGGGGGGAGGGAAGACCCAGTACTTC
TRBD1,few,TRBV28,TRBJ2-7,CASTATGRRYEQYF,TGTGCCAGCACCGCGACAGGGAGAAGGTACGAGCAGTACTTC
-,medium-sized,TRBV20-1,TRBJ1-2,CSARGVRINYGYTF,TGCAGTGCTAGAGGAGTGCGGATAAACTATGGCTACACCTTC
TRBD1,large,TRBV20-1,TRBJ2-3,CSARVPGQGSDTQYF,TGCAGTGCTAGAGTGCCGGGACAGGGGTCAGATACGCAGTATTTT
TRBD1,medium-sized,TRBV19,TRBJ1-2,CASREDRGVDGYTF,TGTGCCAGTAGAGAAGACAGGGGCGTAGATGGCTACACCTTC
-,large,TRBV24-1,TRBJ2-3,CATSDIGLTQYF,TGTGCCACCAGTGACATAGGACTGACGCAGTATTTT
TRBD2,large,TRBV29-1,TRBJ2-1,CSVEGGGANEQFF,TGCAGCGTTGAGGGCGGGGGGGCTAATGAGCAGTTCTTC
-,large,TRBV29-1,TRBJ2-5,CSVESGIIQETQYF,TGCAGCGTTGAGTCAGGGATTATCCAAGAGACCCAGTACTTC
-,large,TRBV27,TRBJ2-1,CASSLSGREQFF,TGTGCCAGCAGTTTATCAGGCCGTGAGCAGTTCTTC
-,large,TRBV7-2,TRBJ2-1,CASSFRSYNEQFF,TGTGCCAGCAGCTTCCGATCCTACAATGAGCAGTTCTTC
-,medium-sized,TRBV7-2,TRBJ1-5,CASSLGQGPYSNQPQHF,TGTGCCAGCAGCTTAGGCCAGGGACCCTATAGCAATCAGCCCCAGCATTTT
-,medium-sized,TRBV9,TRBJ1-1,CASSVTLGGEAFF,TGTGCCAGCAGCGTAACCTTAGGGGGGGAAGCTTTCTTT
TRBD1,medium-sized,TRBV14,TRBJ2-7,CASRGTGGYEQYF,TGTGCCAGCAGGGGGACAGGGGGCTACGAGCAGTACTTC
TRBD1,medium-sized,TRBV28,TRBJ2-3,CASSLPGQDFTDTQYF,TGTGCCAGCAGTTTACCGGGACAGGACTTCACAGATACGCAGTATTTT
-,large,TRBV29-1,TRBJ2-3,CSVEDLGGEGTQYF,TGCAGCGTTGAAGATTTGGGTGGCGAAGGTACGCAGTATTTT
-,large,TRBV4-1,TRBJ2-5,CASSQEKKGRDQETQYF,TGCGCCAGCAGCCAAGAAAAAAAGGGCAGGGACCAAGAGACCCAGTACTTC
TRBD2,medium-sized,TRBV2,TRBJ2-3,CASSVPLKLAGGPKYTQYF,TGTGCCAGCAGTGTCCCCTTAAAACTAGCGGGGGGTCCAAAATATACGCAGTATTTT